This TCR beta chain was recovered during a study of early T cells in non-severe SARS-CoV-2 infection. Across the whole study: Sequenced material consisted of bulk RNA (from unsorted whole blood), and chains were unpaired. Broader study findings: Using VDJdb, the matching emphasized anti-spike CD8 responses while missing private and CD4 specificities.

Individual cDNA molecules each received unique molecular identifiers attached to them. TCRdb analysed the 5' RACE reads with MiXCR anew, one entry per CDR3 protein. Of some 70,000 distinct CDR3 sequences in the sample, 10% to 15% were seen once. As regards this clonotype: Its antigen remains unidentified. A much larger clonotype is one base distant, so this may be a read error.

Sequencing was done on a sample of whole blood. The clonotype comes from an adult who was a healthcare worker with PCR-confirmed SARS-CoV-2 infection or an uninfected control (not recorded which).

The CDR3 is CARMLGWTEAFF. In nucleotides, the CDR3 is TGTGCCAGAATGTTGGGTTGGACTGAAGCTTTCTTT. This chain links TRBV28 with TRBJ1-1, with no clear D. The germline CDR1 and CDR2 sequences are MDHEN and SYDVKM. Trimming stripped 9 bases from V and 5 bases from J, with 13 bases between. This CDR3 has 12 residues.